This T cell receptor (beta chain) was profiled in a study of T cells in localized non-small cell lung cancer. Study-level results: Within adjacent lung there appeared a median approximately 59 of the top 100 tumor clones.

Generated by immunoSEQ multiplex PCR, the TCRdb table keeps only in-frame clones and is missing some. The sample carries 25,000 to 35,000 clones, around 89% recorded once. With regard to this clone: What it binds is not known.

Germline CDR1 reads MNHNS; CDR2 reads SASEGT. The length of the CDR3 is 14 residues. V lost 7 bases and J lost 3, with 15 bases in between. The V gene is TRBV6-1, the J gene TRBJ1-1; perhaps TRBD1 as D (6 bases). This clonotype originated in a woman aged 35 to 75 with stage I lung adenocarcinoma. This specimen consisted of peripheral blood, obtained before any cancer treatment. CDR3 bases: TGTGCCAGCACCGAAGGGGGGCGCGACACTGAAGCTTTCTTT. Protein product: CASTEGGRDTEAFF.